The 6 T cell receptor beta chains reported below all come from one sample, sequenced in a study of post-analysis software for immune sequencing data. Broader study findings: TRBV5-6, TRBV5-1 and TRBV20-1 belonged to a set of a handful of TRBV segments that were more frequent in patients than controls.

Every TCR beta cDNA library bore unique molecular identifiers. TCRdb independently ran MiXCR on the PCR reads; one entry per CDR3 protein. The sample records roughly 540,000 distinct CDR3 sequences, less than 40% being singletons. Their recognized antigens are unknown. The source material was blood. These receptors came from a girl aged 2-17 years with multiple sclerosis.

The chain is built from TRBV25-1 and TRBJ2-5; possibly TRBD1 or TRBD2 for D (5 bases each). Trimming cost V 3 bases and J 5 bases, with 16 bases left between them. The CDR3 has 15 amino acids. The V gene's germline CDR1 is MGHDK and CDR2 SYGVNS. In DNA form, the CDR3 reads TGTGCCAGCAGTGACCGACGGGACCCGAGGGAGACCCAGTACTTC. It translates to CASSDRRDPRETQYF.

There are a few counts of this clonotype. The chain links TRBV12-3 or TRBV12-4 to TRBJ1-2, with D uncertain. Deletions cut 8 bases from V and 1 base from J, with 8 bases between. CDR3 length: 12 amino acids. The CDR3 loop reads CASGRLNYGYTF. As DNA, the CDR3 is TGTGCCAGCGGCCGACTTAACTATGGCTACACCTTC.

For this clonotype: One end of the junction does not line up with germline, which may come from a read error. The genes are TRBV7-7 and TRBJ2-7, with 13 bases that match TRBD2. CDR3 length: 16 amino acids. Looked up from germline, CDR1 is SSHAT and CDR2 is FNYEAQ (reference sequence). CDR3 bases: TGTGCTAGCAGCTTAGGGACTAGCGGGGATTCCTACGAGCAGTACTTC. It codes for CASSLGTSGDSYEQYF.

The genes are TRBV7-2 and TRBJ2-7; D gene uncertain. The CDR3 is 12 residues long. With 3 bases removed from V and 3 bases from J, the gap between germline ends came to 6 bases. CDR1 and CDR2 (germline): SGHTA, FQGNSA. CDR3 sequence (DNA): TGTGCCAGCAGCTTCGTGGTCTACGAGCAGTACTTC. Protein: CASSFVVYEQYF.

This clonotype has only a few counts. CDR3 DNA sequence: TGCAGTGCTCCAAACAGAGACTCCTACGAGCAGTACTTC. This codes for CSAPNRDSYEQYF. The chain couples TRBV20-1 to TRBJ2-7; no clear D. Trimming pared 5 bases from V and 0 bases from J, leaving 11 bases between. The CDR3 is 13 amino acids. Germline lookup yields CDR1 DFQATT and CDR2 SNEGSKA (reference sequence).

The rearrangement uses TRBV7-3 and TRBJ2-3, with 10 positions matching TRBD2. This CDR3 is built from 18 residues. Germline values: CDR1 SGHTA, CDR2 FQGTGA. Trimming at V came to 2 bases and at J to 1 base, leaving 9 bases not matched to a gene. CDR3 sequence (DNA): TGTGCCAGCAGCTTAGTTGGGGCTAGCGGGGGCGGCACAGATACGCAGTATTTT. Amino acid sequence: CASSLVGASGGGTDTQYF.